The T cell receptor (beta chain) under discussion was sequenced for a study of blood T cell repertoires in COVID-19. Turning to the study itself: The samples span acute and convalescent COVID-19 from the United States, Italy and Spain. In each case, the material was cDNA or gDNA derived from T cells, B-cell-depleted T cells, or PBMCs.

Germline CDR1 and CDR2: MNHEY and SVGAGI. The CDR3 totals 14 residues. Trimming took 6 bases from V and 0 from J, leaving 11 bases between them. Methods used by the authors: For nucleated cells, counts were estimated from reference gene primer amplification. Sequencing used immunoSEQ multiplex PCR; TCRdb keeps in-frame clones, though not all of them. V and J calls and clone size are as listed in that table; D and trimming were resolved from the DNA. Of a few hundred thousand clones in the sample, around three quarters were seen once. V and J are TRBV6-5 and TRBJ1-1; D is possibly TRBD1 (6 bases). The clonotype comes from a woman aged 70-85 years with acute or convalescent COVID-19. Source material: peripheral blood. The CDR3 DNA sequence: TGTGCCAGCAGGACCTCAGGGGTGAACACTGAAGCTTTCTTT. Encoded protein: CASRTSGVNTEAFF.